Below, one TCR beta chain is given with its context. As yet, its antigen is unknown. The sample originates from a study of cytomegalovirus exposure and HLA in healthy donors. PCR used 60 Vbeta primers and 13 Jbeta primers. The repertoire was sequenced with immunoSEQ multiplex PCR; TCRdb's copy has only in-frame clones and lacks some. The table lists some 170,000 clones, approximately 80% of them singletons. The germline gives CDR1 MNHEY, CDR2 SMNVEV (reference sequence). The CDR3 is 15 amino acids. The junction had 7 bases not matched to a gene; V was cut back by 2 bases and J by 4 bases. Study results and caveats: A later analysis appeared to link common viral pathogens to several of the most significant clusters.

The chain combines TRBV27 with TRBJ1-2; 7 nucleotides line up with TRBD1. The specimen was PBMCs. The clonotype was recovered from a young man in good health and CMV-seropositive. CDR3 sequence reads: CASSLLGTDLYGYTF. The CDR3 DNA sequence: TGTGCCAGCAGTTTACTCGGGACAGACCTCTATGGCTACACCTTC.